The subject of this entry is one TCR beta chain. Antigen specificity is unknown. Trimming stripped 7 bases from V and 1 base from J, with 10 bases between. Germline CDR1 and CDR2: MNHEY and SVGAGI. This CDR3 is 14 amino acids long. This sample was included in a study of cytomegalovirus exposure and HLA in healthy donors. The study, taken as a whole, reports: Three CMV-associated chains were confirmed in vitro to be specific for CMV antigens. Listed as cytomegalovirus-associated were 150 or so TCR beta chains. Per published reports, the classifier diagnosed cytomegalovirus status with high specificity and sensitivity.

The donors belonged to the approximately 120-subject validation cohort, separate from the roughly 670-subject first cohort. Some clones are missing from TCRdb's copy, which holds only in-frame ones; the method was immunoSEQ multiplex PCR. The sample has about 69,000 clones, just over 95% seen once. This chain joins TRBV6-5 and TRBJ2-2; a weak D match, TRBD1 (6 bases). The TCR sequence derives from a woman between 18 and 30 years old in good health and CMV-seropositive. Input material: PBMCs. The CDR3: CASMGRGNTGELFF. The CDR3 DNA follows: TGTGCCAGCATGGGCAGGGGGAACACCGGGGAGCTGTTTTTT.